The clone carrying this TCR beta chain appeared a few times. Its target is not known. The data originate from a study of T cell repertoires in cytomegalovirus infection. On the study more broadly: A matching HLA type, together with CMV infection, was signaled by public TCR beta signatures.

CDR3 length: 14 residues. V was trimmed by 4 bases and J by 2 bases, leaving 8 bases between them. Via MiXCR, TCRdb re-called the reads, giving one row per CDR3 protein. This sample has about 770,000 distinct CDR3 sequences, with 29% found just once. Whole-study findings and limits: CMV-specific TCR beta clonotypes restricted by HLA-C dominated the ex vivo response. The cumulative frequency of public TCR beta families distinguished individuals who carried CMV together with the relevant HLA.

The chain has TRBV12-3 or TRBV12-4 and TRBJ1-4; D is possibly TRBD1 (5 bases). The sample in question was cultured CD8+ T cells from PBMCs, obtained from culture after CMV antigen stimulation. This clonotype was obtained from a human donor in good health (CMV status not recorded). Some clones in this sample may be carry-over from other donors' samples. The CDR3 loop is CASSSGKTNEKLFF. CDR3 coding DNA: TGTGCCAGCAGTTCAGGGAAGACTAATGAAAAACTGTTTTTT.